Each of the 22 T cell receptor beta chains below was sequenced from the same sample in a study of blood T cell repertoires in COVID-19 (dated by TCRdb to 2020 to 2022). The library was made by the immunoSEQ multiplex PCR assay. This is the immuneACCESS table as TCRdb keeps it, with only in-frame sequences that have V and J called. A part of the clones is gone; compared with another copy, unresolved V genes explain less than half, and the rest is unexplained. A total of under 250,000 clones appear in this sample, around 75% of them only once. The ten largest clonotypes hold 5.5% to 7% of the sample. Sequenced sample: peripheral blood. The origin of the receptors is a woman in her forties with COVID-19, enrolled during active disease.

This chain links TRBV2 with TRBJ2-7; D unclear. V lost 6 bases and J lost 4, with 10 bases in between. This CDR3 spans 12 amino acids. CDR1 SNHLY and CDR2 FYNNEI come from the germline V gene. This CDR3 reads CASSGVFYEQYF. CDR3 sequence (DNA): TGTGCCAGCAGCGGAGTCTTTTACGAGCAGTACTTC.

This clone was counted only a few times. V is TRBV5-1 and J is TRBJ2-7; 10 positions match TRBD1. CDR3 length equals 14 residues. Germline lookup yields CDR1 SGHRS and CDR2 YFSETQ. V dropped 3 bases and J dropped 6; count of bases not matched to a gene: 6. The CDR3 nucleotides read TGCGCCAGCAGCTCTGGGACAGGGGTTGTCGAGCAGTACTTC. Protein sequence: CASSSGTGVVEQYF. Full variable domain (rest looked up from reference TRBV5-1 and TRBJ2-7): KAGVTQTPRYLIKTRGQQVTLSCSPISGHRSVSWYQQTPGQGLQFLFEYFSETQRNKGNFPGRFSGRQFSNSRSEMNVSTLELGDSALYLCASSSGTGVVEQYFGPGTRLTVT.

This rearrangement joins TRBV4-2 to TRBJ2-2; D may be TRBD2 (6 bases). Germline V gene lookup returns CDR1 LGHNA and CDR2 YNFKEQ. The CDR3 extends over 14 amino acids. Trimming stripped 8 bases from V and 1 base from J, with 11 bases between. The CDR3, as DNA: TGTGCCAGCTCCGGGGGTCGGAACACCGGGGAGCTGTTTTTT. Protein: CASSGGRNTGELFF.

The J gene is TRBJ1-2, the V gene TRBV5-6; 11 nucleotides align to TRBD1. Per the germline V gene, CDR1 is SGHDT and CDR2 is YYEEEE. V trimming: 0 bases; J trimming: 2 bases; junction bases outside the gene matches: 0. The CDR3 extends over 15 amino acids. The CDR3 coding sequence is TGTGCCAGCAGCTTGGGGGACAGGGGGAACTATGGCTACACCTTC. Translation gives CASSLGDRGNYGYTF.

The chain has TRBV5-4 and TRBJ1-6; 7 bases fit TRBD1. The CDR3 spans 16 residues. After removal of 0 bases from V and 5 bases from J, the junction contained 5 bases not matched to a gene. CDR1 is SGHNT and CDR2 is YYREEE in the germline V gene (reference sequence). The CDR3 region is CASSLETGQNNSPLHF. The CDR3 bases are TGTGCCAGCAGCTTGGAAACGGGACAGAATAATTCACCCCTCCACTTT.

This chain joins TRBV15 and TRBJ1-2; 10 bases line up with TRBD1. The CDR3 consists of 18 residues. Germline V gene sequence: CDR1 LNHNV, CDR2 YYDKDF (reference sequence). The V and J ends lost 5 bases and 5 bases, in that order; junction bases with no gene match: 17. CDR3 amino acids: CATSAPRFPGQGWYGYTF. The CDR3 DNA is TGTGCCACCAGCGCACCCCGATTCCCGGGACAGGGGTGGTATGGCTACACCTTC.

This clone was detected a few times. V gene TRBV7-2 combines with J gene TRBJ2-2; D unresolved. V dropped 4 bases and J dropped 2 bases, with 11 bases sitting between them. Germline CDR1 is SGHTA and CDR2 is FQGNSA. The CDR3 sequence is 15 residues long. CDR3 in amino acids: CASSSVTLNTGELFF. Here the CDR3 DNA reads TGTGCCAGCAGCTCCGTGACTCTTAACACCGGGGAGCTGTTTTTT.

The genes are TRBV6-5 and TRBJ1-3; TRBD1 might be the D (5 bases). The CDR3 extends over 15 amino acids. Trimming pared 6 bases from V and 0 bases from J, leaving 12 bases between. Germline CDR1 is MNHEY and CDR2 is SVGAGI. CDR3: CASSALDSSGNTIYF. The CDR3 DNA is TGTGCCAGCAGCGCCCTTGACAGCTCTGGAAACACCATATATTTT.

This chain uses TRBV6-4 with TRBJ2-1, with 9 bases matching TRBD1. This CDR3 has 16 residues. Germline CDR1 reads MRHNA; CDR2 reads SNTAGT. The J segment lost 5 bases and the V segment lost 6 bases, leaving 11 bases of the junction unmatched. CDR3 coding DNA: TGTGCCAGCAGAGAGAACAGGGGGCGGGGAGACAATGAGCAGTTCTTC. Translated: CASRENRGRGDNEQFF.

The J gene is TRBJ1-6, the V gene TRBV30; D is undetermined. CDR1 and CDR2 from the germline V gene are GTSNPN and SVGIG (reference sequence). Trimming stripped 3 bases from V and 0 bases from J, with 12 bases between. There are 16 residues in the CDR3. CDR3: CAWSTMTHSYNSPLHF. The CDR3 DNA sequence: TGTGCCTGGAGCACTATGACCCACTCCTATAATTCACCCCTCCACTTT.

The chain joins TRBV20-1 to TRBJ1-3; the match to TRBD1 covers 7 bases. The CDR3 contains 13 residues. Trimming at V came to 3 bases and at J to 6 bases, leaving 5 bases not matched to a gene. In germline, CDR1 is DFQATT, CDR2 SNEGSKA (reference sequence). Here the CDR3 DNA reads TGCAGTGCTAGTAAGGGGGCAGAAAACACCATATATTTT. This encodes CSASKGAENTIYF.

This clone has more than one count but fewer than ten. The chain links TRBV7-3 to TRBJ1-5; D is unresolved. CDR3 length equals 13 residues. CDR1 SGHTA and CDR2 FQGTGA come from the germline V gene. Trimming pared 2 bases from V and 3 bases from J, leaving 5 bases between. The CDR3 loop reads CASSLQNNQPQHF. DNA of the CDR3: TGTGCCAGCAGCTTACAGAACAATCAGCCCCAGCATTTT.

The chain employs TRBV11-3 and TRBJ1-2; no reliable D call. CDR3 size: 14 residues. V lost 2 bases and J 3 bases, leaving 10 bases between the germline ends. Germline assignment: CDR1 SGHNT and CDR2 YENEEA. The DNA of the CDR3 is TGTGCCAGCAGCTTAAGGGAGGATTACTATGGCTACACCTTC. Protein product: CASSLREDYYGYTF.

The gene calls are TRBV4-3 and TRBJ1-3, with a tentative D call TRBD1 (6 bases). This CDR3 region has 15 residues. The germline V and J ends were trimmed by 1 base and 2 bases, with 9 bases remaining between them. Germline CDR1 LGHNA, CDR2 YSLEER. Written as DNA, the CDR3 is TGCGCCAGCAGCCAAGGGACAGCCACTGGAAACACCATATATTTT. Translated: CASSQGTATGNTIYF.

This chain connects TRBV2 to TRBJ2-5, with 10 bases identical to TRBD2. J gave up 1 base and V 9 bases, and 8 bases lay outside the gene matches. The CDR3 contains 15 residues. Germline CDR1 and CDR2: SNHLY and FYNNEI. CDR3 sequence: CARDLTSGSQETQYF. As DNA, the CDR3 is TGTGCCAGGGACCTGACTAGCGGGTCCCAAGAGACCCAGTACTTC.

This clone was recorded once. Here the CDR3 DNA reads TGTGCCAGCAGCCCCTGGGACAGGGGCAATGAGCAGTTCTTC. Translating it yields CASSPWDRGNEQFF. V and J are TRBV9 and TRBJ2-1, with TRBD1 matching over 10 bases. Looked up from germline, CDR1 is SGDLS and CDR2 is YYNGEE. The CDR3 length is 14 residues. V was clipped by 4 bases and J by 6 bases; unmatched bases: 4.

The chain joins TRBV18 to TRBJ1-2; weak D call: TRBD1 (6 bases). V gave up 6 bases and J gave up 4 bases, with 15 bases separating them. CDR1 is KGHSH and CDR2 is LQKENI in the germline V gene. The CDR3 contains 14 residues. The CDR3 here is CASSGAAGVYGYTF. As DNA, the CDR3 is TGTGCCAGCTCGGGGGCGGCGGGCGTCTATGGCTACACCTTC.

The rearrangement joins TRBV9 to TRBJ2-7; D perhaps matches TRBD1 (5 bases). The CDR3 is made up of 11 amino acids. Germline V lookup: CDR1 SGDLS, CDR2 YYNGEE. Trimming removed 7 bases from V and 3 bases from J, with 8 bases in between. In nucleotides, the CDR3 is TGTGCCAGCGGGGCCGACTACGAGCAGTACTTC. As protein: CASGADYEQYF.

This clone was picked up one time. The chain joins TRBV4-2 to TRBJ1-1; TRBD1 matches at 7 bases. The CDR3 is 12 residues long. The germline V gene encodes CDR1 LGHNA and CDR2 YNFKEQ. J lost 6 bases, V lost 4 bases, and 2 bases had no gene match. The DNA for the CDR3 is TGTGCCAGCAGCCGAGGGACAGCTGAAGCTTTCTTT. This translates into CASSRGTAEAFF.

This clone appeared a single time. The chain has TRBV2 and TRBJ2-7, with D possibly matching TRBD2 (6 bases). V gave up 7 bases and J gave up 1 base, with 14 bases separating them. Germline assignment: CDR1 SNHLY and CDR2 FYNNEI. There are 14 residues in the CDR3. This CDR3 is CASKPLAESYEQYF. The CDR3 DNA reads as TGTGCCAGCAAACCCTTAGCGGAGTCCTACGAGCAGTACTTC. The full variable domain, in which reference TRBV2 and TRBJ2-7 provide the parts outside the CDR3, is EPEVTQTPSHQVTQMGQEVILRCVPISNHLYFYWYRQILGQKVEFLVSFYNNEISEKSEIFDDQFSVERPDGSNFTLKIRSTKLEDSAMYFCASKPLAESYEQYFGPGTRLTVT.

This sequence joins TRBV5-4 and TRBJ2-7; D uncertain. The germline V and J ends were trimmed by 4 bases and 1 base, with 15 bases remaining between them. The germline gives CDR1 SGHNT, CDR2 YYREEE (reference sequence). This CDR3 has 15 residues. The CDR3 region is CASSPEGAISYEQYF. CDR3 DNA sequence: TGTGCCAGCAGCCCCGAAGGAGCCATTTCCTACGAGCAGTACTTC. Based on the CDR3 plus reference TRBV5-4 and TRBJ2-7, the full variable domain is ETGVTQSPTHLIKTRGQQVTLRCSSQSGHNTVSWYQQALGQGPQFIFQYYREEENGRGNFPPRFSGLQFPNYSSELNVNALELDDSALYLCASSPEGAISYEQYFGPGTRLTVT.

The CDR3 sequence: CASSLLSPAYEQYF. DNA for the CDR3: TGTGCCAGCAGCTTACTTTCCCCCGCGTACGAGCAGTACTTC. The chain uses TRBV7-2 and TRBJ2-7; unclear D gene. The CDR3 extends over 14 amino acids. Trimming removed 2 bases from V and 4 bases from J, with 12 bases in between. Germline V gene sequence: CDR1 SGHTA, CDR2 FQGNSA.